These T cell receptor beta chains were read from a single sample in a study of early T cells in non-severe SARS-CoV-2 infection. TCRdb re-derived calls from the 5' RACE reads in MiXCR, one entry per CDR3 protein. This table has about 26,000 distinct CDR3 sequences, 4.5% to 5.5% appearing once. The sample consisted of whole blood. These receptors were obtained from an adult who was a healthcare worker with PCR-confirmed SARS-CoV-2 infection or an uninfected control (not recorded which). Each CDR3 is given with its conserved first and last residue. Fields, in order: CDR3 protein, CDR3 DNA, V gene, D gene, J gene, clone size. A D gene is named only where the DNA matches it firmly. Some rows have no size entry. The others give once, few or many, or a class for an expanded clone.

CASSHLNRPYEQYF	TGTGCCAGCAGCCACTTGAACCGACCCTACGAGCAGTACTTC	TRBV7-9	-	TRBJ2-7	few
CASSQLAGGRDEQFF	TGTGCCAGCAGCCAACTAGCGGGGGGCCGGGATGAGCAGTTCTTC	TRBV12-3/TRBV12-4	TRBD2	TRBJ2-1	-
CASSLAQGQGILELFF	TGTGCCAGCAGTTTAGCGCAGGGACAGGGGATTCTGGAACTGTTTTTT	TRBV12-3/TRBV12-4	TRBD1	TRBJ1-4	few
CASSVRGQPQHF	TGTGCCAGCAGTGTGCGGGGTCAGCCCCAGCATTTT	TRBV6-1	-	TRBJ1-5	many
CASSEGTHLYF	TGTGCCAGCAGTGAGGGCACTCATCTGTATTTT	TRBV6-4	-	TRBJ2-3	many
CASSPRGLAGTDTQYF	TGTGCCAGCAGTCCACGGGGACTAGCGGGTACGGATACGCAGTATTTT	TRBV12-3/TRBV12-4	TRBD2	TRBJ2-3	few
CASSKFGRPYEQYF	TGTGCCAGCAGCAAGTTCGGGAGACCCTACGAGCAGTACTTC	TRBV21-1	-	TRBJ2-7	few
CASSSDRGTKPQHF	TGTGCCAGCAGCTCGGACAGGGGAACGAAGCCCCAGCATTTT	TRBV7-6	TRBD1	TRBJ1-5	many
CATSKLETQYF	TGTGCCACCAGCAAGCTGGAGACCCAGTACTTC	TRBV15	-	TRBJ2-5	many
CAISRTGAPTEAFF	TGTGCCATCAGTCGTACAGGGGCCCCTACTGAAGCTTTCTTT	TRBV10-3	TRBD1	TRBJ1-1	few
CASRPAGTENNEQFF	TGTGCCAGCAGACCTGCCGGGACAGAGAACAATGAGCAGTTCTTC	TRBV5-4	TRBD1	TRBJ2-1	many
CASSMLAGPPRDTDTQYF	TGTGCCAGTAGTATGCTAGCGGGGCCCCCCCGGGACACAGATACGCAGTATTTT	TRBV19	TRBD2	TRBJ2-3	few
CSAGGQGAQPQHF	TGCAGTGCTGGGGGACAGGGGGCCCAGCCCCAGCATTTT	TRBV20-1	TRBD1	TRBJ1-5	many
CASSRPRGSSGLLSDTQYF	TGTGCCAGCAGCCGCCCAAGGGGGTCATCAGGGTTATTATCAGATACGCAGTATTTT	TRBV7-6	-	TRBJ2-3	-
CSARTWDRDSYEQYF	TGCAGTGCTAGAACCTGGGACAGGGATTCCTACGAGCAGTACTTC	TRBV20-1	TRBD1	TRBJ2-7	-
CSASLGLDEQFF	TGCAGTGCTAGTCTAGGTCTCGATGAGCAGTTCTTC	TRBV20-1	-	TRBJ2-1	many
CASSVGLGDNNEQFF	TGTGCCAGCAGTGTAGGGTTAGGAGACAACAATGAGCAGTTCTTC	TRBV6-1	-	TRBJ2-1	many
CASSMTPGANVLTF	TGTGCCAGCAGCATGACACCCGGGGCCAACGTCCTGACTTTC	TRBV5-5	-	TRBJ2-6	many
CASRRYNEQFF	TGTGCCAGCAGACGATACAATGAGCAGTTCTTC	TRBV12-3/TRBV12-4	-	TRBJ2-1	-
CSCTAGEKLFF	TGCAGCTGTACCGCGGGTGAAAAACTGTTTTTT	TRBV29-1	-	TRBJ1-4	many
CASMGLSYEQYF	TGTGCCAGCATGGGCTTGTCCTACGAGCAGTACTTC	TRBV27	-	TRBJ2-7	many
CASSEQGYKQYF	TGTGCCAGCAGCGAGCAGGGGTACAAGCAGTACTTC	TRBV7-2	-	TRBJ2-7	few
CAWSQSGGSYNSPLHF	TGTGCCTGGAGTCAATCAGGGGGCTCCTATAATTCACCCCTCCACTTT	TRBV30	TRBD1	TRBJ1-6	-
CASSYKRSYNSPLHF	TGTGCCAGCAGTTACAAGCGCTCCTATAATTCACCCCTCCATTTT	TRBV6-5	-	TRBJ1-6	medium-sized
CSASSGTHYNSPLHF	TGCAGTGCTAGTTCCGGGACCCACTATAATTCACCCCTCCACTTT	TRBV20-1	-	TRBJ1-6	-
CASSPMGQGTTDTQYF	TGTGCCAGCAGCCCAATGGGACAGGGGACCACAGATACGCAGTATTTT	TRBV11-2	TRBD1	TRBJ2-3	many
CARTGLYNEQFF	TGTGCCAGGACAGGGCTTTACAATGAGCAGTTCTTC	TRBV2	TRBD1	TRBJ2-1	many
CSVVGGDTGELFF	TGCAGCGTTGTGGGAGGGGACACCGGGGAGCTGTTTTTT	TRBV29-1	TRBD2	TRBJ2-2	few
CASSPTDGTVPYEQYF	TGTGCCAGCAGCCCAACGGACGGGACGGTCCCTTACGAGCAGTACTTC	TRBV5-6	-	TRBJ2-7	many
CASSLAGRLDTQYF	TGCGCCAGCAGCTTAGCCGGTCGGCTAGATACGCAGTATTTT	TRBV7-2	-	TRBJ2-3	many
CISVPEAGRGFEKLFF	-	TRBV7-5	-	TRBJ1-4	many
CASSNGQWGYTF	TGTGCCAGCAGTAACGGACAGTGGGGCTACACCTTC	TRBV25-1	-	TRBJ1-2	many
CASSVSPSGASYEQYF	TGTGCCAGCAGCGTAAGTCCTAGCGGGGCCTCCTACGAGCAGTACTTC	TRBV9	TRBD2	TRBJ2-7	many
CAISVGGTREAFF	TGTGCCATCAGTGTAGGGGGAACCCGTGAAGCTTTCTTT	TRBV10-3	-	TRBJ1-1	medium-sized
CASSEKTGSAGEQYF	TGCGCCAGCAGCGAAAAGACAGGGTCGGCGGGTGAGCAGTACTTC	TRBV5-1	TRBD1	TRBJ2-7	many
CASSSYGPSYEQYF	TGTGCCAGCAGCTCCTACGGCCCCTCCTACGAGCAGTACTTC	TRBV7-2	-	TRBJ2-7	many
CASSLGDRSSGNTIYF	TGTGCCAGCAGCTTAGGGGACAGGAGCTCTGGAAACACCATATATTTT	TRBV7-6	TRBD1	TRBJ1-3	medium-sized
CASSPDGNQRGYTF	TGTGCCAGCAGTCCCGATGGCAACCAGCGAGGCTACACCTTC	TRBV11-2	-	TRBJ1-2	few
CASSLGRTEAFF	TGTGCCAGCAGTTTGGGGAGGACTGAAGCTTTCTTT	TRBV28	-	TRBJ1-1	few
CASRQNQGGNTEAFF	TGTGCCAGCAGGCAAAACCAGGGGGGGAACACTGAAGCTTTCTTT	TRBV7-9	TRBD1	TRBJ1-1	-
CASSQARRDEQFF	TGTGCCAGCAGCCAAGCGAGGAGGGATGAGCAGTTCTTC	TRBV14	-	TRBJ2-1	few
CSVDASAYNEQFF	TGCAGCGTTGATGCGAGTGCCTACAATGAGCAGTTCTTC	TRBV29-1	-	TRBJ2-1	many
CASSQGTGGFQPQHF	TGCGCCAGCAGCCAAGGGACAGGGGGATTTCAGCCCCAGCATTTT	TRBV4-3	TRBD1	TRBJ1-5	-
CAISETQFVRAQHF	TGTGCCATCAGTGAGACTCAATTCGTCAGGGCCCAGCATTTT	TRBV10-3	-	TRBJ1-5	many
CASSQDSRGAYNEQFF	TGCGCCAGCAGCCAAGATTCGAGGGGAGCCTACAATGAGCAGTTCTTC	TRBV4-3	-	TRBJ2-1	few
CASSPGQGSRSYEQYF	TGCGCCAGCAGTCCCGGACAGGGGTCGAGGTCCTACGAGCAGTACTTC	TRBV4-1	TRBD1	TRBJ2-7	many
CSARDRASGNTIYF	TGCAGTGCTAGAGATCGGGCATCTGGAAACACCATATATTTT	TRBV20-1	-	TRBJ1-3	many
CAISEIRGQRSYEQYF	TGTGCCATCAGTGAGATCCGGGGACAGAGATCCTACGAGCAGTACTTC	TRBV10-3	TRBD1	TRBJ2-7	many
CASSEALGSTEAFF	TGCGCCAGCAGCGAAGCATTGGGCAGCACTGAAGCTTTCTTT	TRBV10-1	-	TRBJ1-1	many
CASSHRDRWNTEAFF	TGTGCCAGCAGCCACCGGGACAGATGGAACACTGAAGCTTTCTTT	TRBV6-5	TRBD1	TRBJ1-1	few
CSVAQMDAGELFF	TGCAGCGTTGCACAGATGGACGCCGGGGAGCTGTTTTTT	TRBV29-1	-	TRBJ2-2	few
CASSVTNFYNEQFF	TGTGCCAGCAGCGTAACGAACTTTTACAATGAGCAGTTCTTC	TRBV9	-	TRBJ2-1	many
CASRPDSQYNSPLHF	TGTGCCAGCAGGCCGGACAGCCAATATAATTCACCCCTCCACTTT	TRBV12-3/TRBV12-4	-	TRBJ1-6	few
CASSQEPASGNEQYF	TGTGCCAGCAGCCAAGAACCCGCTAGCGGCAACGAGCAGTACTTC	TRBV4-2	TRBD2	TRBJ2-7	many
CASSNPGTPSLFF	TGTGCCAGCAGCAACCCCGGGACCCCCTCCCTGTTCTTC	TRBV7-3	-	TRBJ2-1	few
CASRDLGEGNSEQFF	TGCGCCAGCAGGGACCTGGGGGAGGGCAATTCGGAGCAGTTCTTC	TRBV10-2	TRBD2	TRBJ2-1	many
CASSLPGEETQYF	TGTGCCAGTAGTCTCCCGGGGGAGGAGACCCAGTACTTC	TRBV19	-	TRBJ2-5	-
CASGPGRRNQPQHF	TGTGCTAGTGGTCCCGGGCGGCGCAATCAGCCCCAGCATTTT	TRBV12-5	-	TRBJ1-5	-
CASSRTGDTQYF	TGTGCCAGCAGCAGGACGGGAGATACGCAGTATTTT	TRBV11-2	-	TRBJ2-3	few